Described below is a single T cell receptor (beta chain) sequence and its context. The antigen is not known. This sample was included in a study of cytomegalovirus exposure and HLA in healthy donors. Findings and limits, study-wide: Later analysis reportedly placed an Asian-associated ancestry cluster below the roughly 690-donor mean in N-insertions. A missense DCLRE1C variant was associated with V- and J-gene trimming of TCR beta chains in a later analysis, and an independent cohort replicated the association.

This CDR3 is built from 13 residues. Germline V gene lookup returns CDR1 MNHNS and CDR2 SASEGT. Trimming cost V 7 bases and J 5 bases; bases outside gene matches: 5. Healthy people donating bone marrow made up the donors. The PCR ran on 60 Vbeta and 13 Jbeta primers. The data were produced by immunoSEQ multiplex PCR, yet TCRdb's version contains in-frame clones alone and is incomplete. Counted here are over 120,000 clones, 80% to 85% occurring once; the ten biggest clones make up 2.5% to 3.5%. V and J are TRBV6-1 and TRBJ2-5, with TRBD1 matching over 9 bases. The material sequenced was PBMCs. This TCR was sampled from a woman under 40 in good health and CMV-seronegative. The chain's CDR3 is CASTRTGEETQYF. CDR3 nucleotides: TGTGCCAGCACCCGGACAGGGGAGGAGACCCAGTACTTC.